These 10 T cell receptor beta chains were sequenced from one sample in a study of shared clonotypes between healthy human individuals. Sequencing used immunoSEQ multiplex PCR; TCRdb keeps in-frame clones, though not all of them. Of some 800,000 clones listed, 85% to 95% are singletons. As defined, naive CD8 cells were CD45RO-negative and positively selected for CCR7, with terminally differentiated effector memory CD45RA+ cells excluded. The source material was naive CD8+ T cells sorted from blood. Source of these receptors: a man younger than 45 in good health.

This clone was detected only once. V is TRBV6-5 and J is TRBJ2-5, with 10 bases that match TRBD1. J gave up 6 bases and V 6 bases, and 7 bases lay outside the gene matches. The germline CDR1 and CDR2 sequences are MNHEY and SVGAGI. CDR3 length equals 14 residues. CDR3 sequence reads: CASSFGTGDQTQYF. The CDR3 region has the DNA TGTGCCAGCAGCTTTGGGACAGGGGATCAGACCCAGTACTTC.

The rearrangement uses TRBV7-8 and TRBJ2-7; a weak D match, TRBD2 (6 bases). The CDR3 is 16 residues long. The V and J ends lost 0 bases and 1 base respectively, with 13 bases between them. Per germline, CDR1 SGHVS and CDR2 FQNEAQ. CDR3 nucleotides: TGTGCCAGCAGCTTAGCTGGGGGGATTATTTCCTACGAGCAGTACTTC. The encoded protein is CASSLAGGIISYEQYF.

J is TRBJ1-2 and V is TRBV5-6; possible D gene TRBD1, 5 bases. The CDR3 consists of 16 residues. The germline V gene has CDR1 SGHDT and CDR2 YYEEEE. V was pared by 5 bases and J by 0 bases, with 17 bases between. The CDR3, as DNA: TGTGCCAGCAGAAAGATCACAGGTTATTCTAACTATGGCTACACCTTC. It translates to CASRKITGYSNYGYTF.

This rearrangement joins TRBV15 to TRBJ2-7, with a possible D match to TRBD1 (5 bases). Trimming pared 0 bases from V and 0 bases from J, leaving 12 bases between. CDR1 and CDR2 from the germline V gene are LNHNV and YYDKDF (reference sequence). The CDR3 length is 16 residues. The DNA of the CDR3 is TGTGCCACCAGCAGAGATCCCGACAGAAGCTCCTACGAGCAGTACTTC. Translated, it gives CATSRDPDRSSYEQYF.

The chain combines TRBV13 with TRBJ2-7, with 12 bases lining up with TRBD2. Per the germline V gene, CDR1 is PRHDT and CDR2 is FYEKMQ (reference sequence). The CDR3 spans 15 residues. Losses at the gene ends were 6 bases for V and 3 bases for J; bases not matched to a gene: 6. CDR3 bases: TGTGCCAGCAGGGAGACTAGCGGGGGCCTCTACGAGCAGTACTTC. It specifies CASRETSGGLYEQYF. Together with reference TRBV13 and TRBJ2-7, the CDR3 gives the full variable domain: AAGVIQSPRHLIKEKRETATLKCYPIPRHDTVYWYQQGPGQDPQFLISFYEKMQSDKGSIPDRFSAQQFSDYHSELNMSSLELGDSALYFCASRETSGGLYEQYFGPGTRLTVT.

V usage is TRBV19 and J usage is TRBJ2-7, with D unclear. The V gene lost 1 base and the J gene lost 3 bases, with 7 bases spanning the gap. CDR1 LNHDA and CDR2 SQIVND come from the germline V gene (reference sequence). This CDR3 contains 13 residues. CDR3 nucleotides: TGTGCCAGTAGTATAGTTTCGTTCTACGAGCAGTACTTC. This translates into CASSIVSFYEQYF. The complete variable domain, with remaining parts taken from reference TRBV19 and TRBJ2-7, reads DGGITQSPKYLFRKEGQNVTLSCEQNLNHDAMYWYRQDPGQGLRLIYYSQIVNDFQKGDIAEGYSVSREKKESFPLTVTSAQKNPTAFYLCASSIVSFYEQYFGPGTRLTVT.

This clone has a handful of counts. As DNA, the CDR3 is TGCGCCAGCACCACAGGGTCCGAGGGCTACACCTTC. Protein: CASTTGSEGYTF. This sequence joins TRBV5-1 and TRBJ1-2, with a tentative D call TRBD1 (6 bases). Germline CDR1 and CDR2: SGHRS and YFSETQ. With 6 bases removed from V and 8 bases from J, the gap between germline ends came to 14 bases. The CDR3 is 12 amino acids.

This chain connects TRBV14 to TRBJ2-7; unclear D gene. The CDR3 has 13 residues. The V end was cut by 4 bases, the J end by 3 bases, with 10 bases between. CDR1 SGHDN and CDR2 FVKESK come from the germline V gene. The CDR3 sequence: CASSPEPNYEQYF. The CDR3 region has the DNA TGTGCCAGCAGCCCCGAGCCAAACTACGAGCAGTACTTC.

This clone was seen once. The V call is TRBV4-1, the J call TRBJ2-4; D may correspond to TRBD1 or TRBD2 (6 bases each). Germline CDR1 is MGHRA and CDR2 is YSYEKL. The CDR3 is 16 residues long. The ends were cut back, 5 bases at V and 3 bases at J, with 17 bases in the middle. The CDR3 loop is CASSGTGGGFKNIQYF. Written as DNA, the CDR3 is TGCGCCAGCAGCGGGACCGGGGGCGGATTCAAAAACATTCAGTACTTC.

J is TRBJ2-7 and V is TRBV9; D call uncertain. CDR3 size: 15 residues. The V gene's germline CDR1 is SGDLS and CDR2 YYNGEE. Trimming left V 0 bases short and J 2 bases short, with 12 bases between. In DNA, the CDR3 is TGTGCCAGCAGCGTAGACGGAAGTCCGACCTACGAGCAGTACTTC. It codes for CASSVDGSPTYEQYF.